The present T cell receptor (beta chain) was sequenced within a study of cytomegalovirus exposure and HLA in healthy donors. This CDR3 has 13 amino acids. Germline V gene lookup returns CDR1 SSHAT and CDR2 FNYEAQ (reference sequence). On this clone itself: The target antigen is unknown. Germline and junction disagree at one end, which may indicate a read error.

Vbeta (60) and Jbeta (13) primers were used in the PCR. The assay was immunoSEQ multiplex PCR, and TCRdb's table has in-frame clones only and misses some. Among some 140,000 clones, more than 70% were seen once, and the ten largest hold around 4.2%. Study observations and caveats: When the data were analyzed later, several of the most significant clusters appeared to be linked to common viral pathogens. An analysis that came later showed most CMV-associated TCR beta chains appearing HLA-restricted. With later analysis, a missense DCLRE1C variant became linked to TCR beta V- and J-gene trimming. The study assumed roughly uniform donor sequencing depth for presence/absence analyses.

Input material: PBMCs. The source of this sequence is a man between 45 and 60 years old in good health and CMV-seropositive. V is TRBV7-7 and J is TRBJ2-1; TRBD2 matches at 11 bases. The DNA of the CDR3 is TGTGCTAGCAGCTTAGCGGGAGGGGCTGAGCAGTTCTTC. Translated, it gives CASSLAGGAEQFF. The variable domain in full, completed from reference TRBV7-7 and TRBJ2-1, reads GAGVSQSPRYKVTKRGQDVTLRCDPISSHATLYWYQQALGQGPEFLTYFNYEAQPDKSGLPSDRFSAERPEGSISTLTIQRTEQRDSAMYRCASSLAGGAEQFFGPGTRLTVL.